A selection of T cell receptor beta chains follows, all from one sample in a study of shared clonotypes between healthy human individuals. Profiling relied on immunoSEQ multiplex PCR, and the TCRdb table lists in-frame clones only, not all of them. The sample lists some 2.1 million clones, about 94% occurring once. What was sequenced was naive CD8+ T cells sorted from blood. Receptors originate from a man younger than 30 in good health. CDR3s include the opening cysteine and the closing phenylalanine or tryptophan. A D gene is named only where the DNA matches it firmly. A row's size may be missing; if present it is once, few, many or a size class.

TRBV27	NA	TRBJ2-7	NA	CASSLSGLREQYF	TGTGCCAGCAGTTTATCCGGCCTACGGGAGCAGTACTTC
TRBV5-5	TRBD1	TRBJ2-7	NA	CASSFEQGVVFSYEQYF	TGTGCCAGCAGCTTTGAACAGGGGGTAGTATTTTCCTACGAGCAGTACTTC
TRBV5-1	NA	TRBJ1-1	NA	CASSLAGETEAFF	TGCGCCAGCAGCTTGGCAGGGGAGACTGAAGCTTTCTTT
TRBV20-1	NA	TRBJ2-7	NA	CSAIQGGEQYF	TGCAGTGCTATACAAGGGGGAGAGCAGTACTTC
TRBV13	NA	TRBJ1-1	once	CASSGAARGGEAFF	TGTGCCAGCTCGGGGGCCGCGAGGGGTGGTGAAGCTTTCTTT
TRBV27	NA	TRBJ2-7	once	CASSLDRGHEQYF	TGTGCCAGCAGTTTAGACCGGGGTCACGAGCAGTACTTC
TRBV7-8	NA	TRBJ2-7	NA	CASSLEAGEQYF	TGTGCCAGCAGCTTAGAAGCGGGTGAGCAGTACTTC
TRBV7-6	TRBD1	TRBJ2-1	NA	CASSPGTGHNEQFF	TGTGCCAGCAGCCCAGGGACAGGGCACAATGAGCAGTTCTTC
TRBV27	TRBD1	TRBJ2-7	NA	CASSFIGQGDYEQYF	TGTGCCAGCAGTTTTATAGGACAGGGGGACTACGAGCAGTACTTC
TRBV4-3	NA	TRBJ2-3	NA	CASSQDFSGNTDTQYF	TGCGCCAGCAGCCAAGATTTCTCCGGCAATACAGATACGCAGTATTTT
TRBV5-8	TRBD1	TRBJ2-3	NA	CASSFSWDRDPPYTDTQYF	TGTGCCAGCAGCTTTTCGTGGGACAGGGACCCCCCTTACACAGATACGCAGTATTTT
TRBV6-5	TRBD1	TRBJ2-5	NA	CASSHPQGAGTQYF	TGTGCCAGCAGTCACCCACAGGGGGCTGGGACCCAGTACTTC
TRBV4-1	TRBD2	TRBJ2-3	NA	CASSQERGRLAGEGPTDTQYF	TGCGCCAGCAGCCAAGAACGGGGCAGGCTAGCGGGGGAAGGGCCCACAGATACGCAGTATTTT
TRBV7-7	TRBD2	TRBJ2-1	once	CASSPGTSGHNEQFF	TGTGCTAGCAGCCCCGGGACTAGCGGGCACAATGAGCAGTTCTTC
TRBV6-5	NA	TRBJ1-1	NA	CASSSPGRLNTEAFF	TGTGCCAGCAGTTCTCCGGGACGGCTGAACACTGAAGCTTTCTTT
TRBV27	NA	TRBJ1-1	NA	CASSFWGNTEAFF	TGTGCCAGCAGTTTTTGGGGGAACACTGAAGCTTTCTTT
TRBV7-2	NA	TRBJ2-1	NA	CASSLAGGSDEQFF	TGTGCCAGCAGCTTAGCCGGGGGAAGCGATGAGCAGTTCTTC
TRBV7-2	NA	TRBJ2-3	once	CASSSRPTLPTDTQYF	TGTGCCAGCAGCTCCCGGCCCACACTACCCACAGATACGCAGTATTTT
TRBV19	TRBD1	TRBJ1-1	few	CASSIEQGATEAFF	TGTGCCAGTAGTATAGAGCAGGGGGCCACTGAAGCTTTCTTT
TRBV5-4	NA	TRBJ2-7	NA	CASSLFSGYEQYF	TGTGCCAGCAGCTTGTTTTCAGGGTACGAGCAGTACTTC
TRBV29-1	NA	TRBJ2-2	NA	CSVGVFNTGELFF	TGCAGCGTTGGGGTATTTAACACCGGGGAGCTGTTTTTT
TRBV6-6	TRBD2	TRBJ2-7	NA	CASSRLAGDYEQYF	TGTGCCAGCAGCCGACTAGCGGGAGATTACGAGCAGTACTTC
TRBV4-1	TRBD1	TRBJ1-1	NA	CASSQRLDRSEAFF	TGCGCCAGCAGCCAAAGATTGGACAGGTCTGAAGCTTTCTTT
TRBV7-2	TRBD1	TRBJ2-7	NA	CASSLARDREQYF	TGTGCCAGCAGCTTAGCCCGGGACAGAGAGCAGTACTTC
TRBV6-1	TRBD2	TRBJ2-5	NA	CASSGWEAGGRETQYF	TGTGCCAGCAGTGGATGGGAAGCGGGGGGGCGAGAGACCCAGTACTTC
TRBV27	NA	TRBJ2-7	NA	CASSLWGPLRRDEQYF	TGTGCCAGCAGTTTATGGGGTCCCCTCAGGCGGGACGAGCAGTACTTC
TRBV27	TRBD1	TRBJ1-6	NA	CASTWSGTGVSYNSPLHF	TGTGCCAGCACGTGGTCCGGGACAGGGGTCTCCTATAATTCACCCCTCCACTTT
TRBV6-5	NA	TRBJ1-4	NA	CASSYSTIATNEKLFF	TGTGCCAGCAGTTATAGTACAATTGCAACTAATGAAAAACTGTTTTTT
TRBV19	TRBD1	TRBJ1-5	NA	CASSARDSHQYSNQPQHF	TGTGCCAGTAGTGCAAGGGACAGCCATCAATATAGCAATCAGCCCCAGCATTTT
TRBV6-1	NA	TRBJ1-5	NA	CASTPGRGNQPQHF	TGTGCCAGCACCCCAGGCAGGGGCAATCAGCCCCAGCATTTT
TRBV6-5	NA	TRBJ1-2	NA	CASSFTQGNYGYTF	TGTGCCAGCAGCTTCACCCAGGGAAACTATGGCTACACCTTC
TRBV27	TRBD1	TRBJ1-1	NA	CASSYRGMNTEAFF	TGTGCCAGCAGTTACAGGGGGATGAACACTGAAGCTTTCTTT
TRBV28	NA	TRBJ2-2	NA	CASSWRGPNTGELFF	TGTGCCAGCAGTTGGCGGGGGCCCAACACCGGGGAGCTGTTTTTT
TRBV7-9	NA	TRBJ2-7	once	CASSFGTYEQYF	TGTGCCAGCAGCTTTGGGACTTACGAGCAGTACTTC
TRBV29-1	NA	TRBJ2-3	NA	CSVEEEGWRTDTQYF	TGCAGCGTTGAAGAAGAGGGATGGAGGACAGATACGCAGTATTTT
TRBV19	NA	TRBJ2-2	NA	CASSMGLGTGELFF	TGTGCCAGTAGTATGGGACTTGGGACCGGGGAGCTGTTTTTT
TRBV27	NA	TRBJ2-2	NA	CASGDRQLLNTGELFF	TGTGCCAGCGGGGATAGACAGCTCTTGAACACCGGGGAGCTGTTTTTT
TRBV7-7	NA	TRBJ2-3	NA	CASSLGPPGSVTDTQYF	TGTGCTAGCAGCTTAGGACCGCCAGGGTCCGTGACAGATACGCAGTATTTT
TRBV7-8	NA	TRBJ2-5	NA	CASSLYDTYQETQYF	TGTGCCAGCAGCCTTTATGACACGTACCAAGAGACCCAGTACTTC
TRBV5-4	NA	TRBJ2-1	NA	CASSRPPGSGGQFF	TGTGCCAGCAGCAGACCGCCGGGCTCTGGGGGGCAGTTCTTC
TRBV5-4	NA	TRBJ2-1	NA	CASSLDSGTRGDEQFF	TGTGCCAGCAGCTTGGATTCCGGGACACGGGGCGATGAGCAGTTCTTC
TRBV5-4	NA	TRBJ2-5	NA	CASSLVEEETQYF	TGTGCCAGCAGCTTGGTCGAGGAAGAGACCCAGTACTTC
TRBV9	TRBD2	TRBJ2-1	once	CASRGAVAGEQFF	TGTGCCAGCAGGGGAGCCGTAGCGGGTGAGCAGTTCTTC
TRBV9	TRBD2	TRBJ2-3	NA	CASSDPAGGPEDTQYF	TGTGCCAGCAGCGACCCAGCGGGGGGGCCTGAAGATACGCAGTATTTT
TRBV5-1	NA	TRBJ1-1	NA	CASTLDGTDNTEAFF	TGCGCCAGCACTCTAGACGGGACGGATAACACTGAAGCTTTCTTT
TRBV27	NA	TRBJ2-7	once	CASSPLDQADEQYF	TGTGCCAGCAGCCCACTCGATCAGGCCGACGAGCAGTACTTC
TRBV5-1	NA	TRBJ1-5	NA	CASSYDGGWPQHF	TGCGCCAGCAGCTACGACGGGGGCTGGCCCCAGCATTTT
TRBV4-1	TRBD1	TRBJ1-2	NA	CASSHGQGAGYTF	TGCGCCAGCAGCCACGGACAGGGGGCGGGCTACACCTTC